This T cell receptor (beta chain) originates from a study of early T cells in non-severe SARS-CoV-2 infection. For the study at large: Chains stayed unpaired after sequencing of bulk RNA from unsorted whole blood.

Points on this clonotype: At one end, the junction sequence differs from germline, possibly due to a read error.

Researchers attached unique molecular identifiers to individual cDNA molecules. TCRdb reanalysed the 5' RACE reads using MiXCR and keeps one entry per CDR3 protein. The top ten hold approximately 5% of the sample, which has about 20,000 distinct CDR3 sequences, around 5% seen once. Per the germline V gene, CDR1 is SSHAT and CDR2 is FNYEAQ (reference sequence). The CDR3 is 14 residues long. The chain joins TRBV7-7 to TRBJ2-5; D gene uncertain. The sequence was obtained from an adult who was a healthcare worker with PCR-confirmed SARS-CoV-2 infection or an uninfected control (not recorded which). The sequencing input was whole blood. Written as DNA, the CDR3 is TGTGCTAGCAGCCCCGACCAGAGACAAGAGACCCAGTACTTC. As protein: CASSPDQRQETQYF.